This entry describes one TCR beta chain. Repertoires were generated with immunoSEQ multiplex PCR, while TCRdb's copy carries only in-frame clones and drops some. This sample yields about 75,000 clones, of which 65% to 90% are seen a single time; around 22% belongs to the top ten. Germline assignment: CDR1 SGDLS and CDR2 YYNGEE. V was pared by 2 bases and J by 4 bases, with 10 bases between. CDR3 length: 13 residues. This sample was included in a study of blood T cell repertoires in COVID-19. In the study overall: Specimens from acute and convalescent COVID-19 originated in the United States, Italy and Spain.

The specimen was peripheral blood. This TCR derives from a woman between 50 and 59 years old with acute or convalescent COVID-19. The chain uses TRBV9 and TRBJ2-7, with D hard to call. CDR3 region: CASSVSPGYEQYF. The DNA for the CDR3 is TGTGCCAGCAGCGTTAGCCCTGGATACGAGCAGTACTTC. The variable domain in full, completed from reference TRBV9 and TRBJ2-7, reads DSGVTQTPKHLITATGQRVTLRCSPRSGDLSVYWYQQSLDQGLQFLIQYYNGEERAKGNILERFSAQQFPDLHSELNLSSLELGDSALYFCASSVSPGYEQYFGPGTRLTVT.